This TCR beta chain was retrieved from a study of PD-1 blockade in mismatch repair-deficient tumors. Study-level background: Patients had approximately 11 mismatch repair-deficient cancer types and were previously treated and progressing.

This clone occurred once. There are 15 residues in the CDR3. CDR1 is SGHNT and CDR2 is YENEEA in the germline V gene. Trimming left V 4 bases short and J 6 bases short, with 16 bases between. This table comes from immunoSEQ multiplex PCR, and its TCRdb copy is limited to in-frame clones, with some not included. The sample consists of 80,000 to 130,000 clones, 82% of them appearing once. The receptor's source is an adult with mismatch repair-deficient cancer. The sequencing here drew on peripheral blood, taken 35 to 37 weeks after starting pembrolizumab. The V gene is TRBV11-3, the J gene TRBJ2-1; D gene uncertain. CDR3 bases: TGTGCCAGCAGCTCTGGACCCACCGAAGGCAATGAGCAGTTCTTC. Translating it yields CASSSGPTEGNEQFF. Filled out from reference TRBV11-3 and TRBJ2-1, the complete variable domain reads EAGVVQSPRYKIIEKKQPVAFWCNPISGHNTLYWYLQNLGQGPELLIRYENEEAVDDSQLPKDRFSAERLKGVDSTLKIQPAELGDSAVYLCASSSGPTEGNEQFFGPGTRLTVL.